The text below deals with one TCR beta chain. Primers: 60 Vbeta forward and 13 Jbeta reverse. Produced via immunoSEQ multiplex PCR; TCRdb's table is partial and in-frame only. This sample's table reports 70,000 or so clones. V lost 0 bases and J lost 7, with 12 bases in between. This CDR3 has 13 residues. Per germline, CDR1 GTSNPN and CDR2 SVGIG (reference sequence). This sample is drawn from a study of cytomegalovirus exposure and HLA in healthy donors. Sequenced sample: PBMCs. The TCR originated in a man aged 35 to 55 in good health and CMV-seronegative. The gene calls are TRBV30 and TRBJ1-2, with a weak D call TRBD1 (6 bases). The CDR3 sequence is CAWSVGGRLGYTF. CDR3 DNA sequence: TGTGCCTGGAGTGTGGGGGGGCGTCTTGGCTACACCTTC.